These 8 T cell receptor beta chains were sequenced from one sample in a study of beta chain features in type 1 diabetes. Expressed TCRB transcripts were sequenced because the entire RNA isolate underwent reverse transcription. The assay was immunoSEQ multiplex PCR, and TCRdb's table has in-frame clones only and misses some. The sample lists about 160,000 clones, approximately 8.8% seen once, with under 0.75% in the top ten. Their antigens are not known. Notes on the study in general: When Type 1 diabetes patients were examined, their TCRB CDR3s proved moderately but significantly shorter in all four CD4+ subsets.

Sequencing was carried out using central memory CD4+ T cells from blood. The receptor set was obtained from a woman aged 25 to 39 with type 1 diabetes.

The J gene is TRBJ2-7, the V gene TRBV30; a weak D match, TRBD2 (6 bases). V lost 0 bases and J 2 bases, leaving 8 bases between the germline ends. The CDR3 totals 13 residues. Germline loops: CDR1 GTSNPN, CDR2 SVGIG (reference sequence). CDR3 coding DNA: TGTGCCTGGAGTGTGGGGGGAGCCTACGAGCAGTACTTC. Residues: CAWSVGGAYEQYF.

This clone was seen once. The chain joins TRBV9 to TRBJ2-1; 8 bases match TRBD1. The V gene end was trimmed by 2 bases and the J gene end by 1 base; junction bases not matched to a gene: 2. Germline V gene sequence: CDR1 SGDLS, CDR2 YYNGEE. The CDR3 covers 15 residues. The CDR3 here is CASSVRGQSYNEQFF. The CDR3 DNA follows: TGTGCCAGCAGCGTCAGGGGGCAATCCTACAATGAGCAGTTCTTC.

This clone was seen more than once but under ten times. V is TRBV19 and J is TRBJ2-7; 8 bases match TRBD1. The CDR3 runs to 18 residues. With 4 bases clipped from V and 2 bases from J, the junction kept 16 bases outside the gene matches. Per germline, CDR1 LNHDA and CDR2 SQIVND (reference sequence). This CDR3 is CASSTHFGQGASTYEQYF. CDR3 DNA sequence: TGTGCCAGTAGTACCCACTTCGGACAGGGAGCGTCGACCTACGAGCAGTACTTC.

This clone has a handful of counts. This chain links TRBV6-6 with TRBJ2-1, with TRBD2 matching over 10 bases. The CDR3 sequence is 15 residues long. After removal of 6 bases from V and 8 bases from J, the junction contained 10 bases not matched to a gene. The germline gives CDR1 MNHNY, CDR2 SVGAGI (reference sequence). The CDR3 DNA is TGTGCCAGCAGCCAAGGGGCTAGCGGGAGCCATGAGCAGTTCTTC. This sequence encodes CASSQGASGSHEQFF.

In its sample, this clone was seen a few times. The chain is built from TRBV15 and TRBJ1-2; the D gene is possibly TRBD1 (6 bases). The V end lost 4 bases, the J end lost 7 bases, and 16 bases lay between the germline ends. The CDR3 totals 14 residues. Germline assignment: CDR1 LNHNV and CDR2 YYDKDF (reference sequence). Written as DNA, the CDR3 is TGTGCCACCAGCACTGACAGGACCATGGTTGGCTACACCTTC. The encoded protein is CATSTDRTMVGYTF. The complete variable domain, with remaining parts taken from reference TRBV15 and TRBJ1-2, reads DAMVIQNPRYQVTQFGKPVTLSCSQTLNHNVMYWYQQKSSQAPKLLFHYYDKDFNNEADTPDNFQSRRPNTSFCFLDIRSPGLGDTAMYLCATSTDRTMVGYTFGSGTRLTVV.

This clone was seen a few times. The V call is TRBV19, the J call TRBJ2-1, with D possibly TRBD2 on 6 matching bases. Germline V CDR1 and CDR2: LNHDA, SQIVND (reference sequence). This CDR3 contains 16 residues. V was shortened by 8 bases and J by 0 bases, with 17 bases between the two germline ends. In nucleotides, the CDR3 is TGTGCCAGTCAATCTCCGGGACTCAGCTCCTACAATGAGCAGTTCTTC. Translated, it gives CASQSPGLSSYNEQFF.

This clone has a count of ten or more. The V and J genes are TRBV7-8 and TRBJ1-5; tentative D call: TRBD1 (5 bases). CDR3 size: 15 residues. CDR1 is SGHVS and CDR2 is FQNEAQ in the germline V gene. The V and J ends lost 1 base and 6 bases respectively, with 13 bases between them. CDR3 loop: CASSLEAGRGQPQHF. In DNA form, the CDR3 reads TGTGCCAGCAGCTTAGAGGCAGGGCGGGGTCAGCCCCAGCATTTT.

The table lists this clone with a few counts. This chain links TRBV4-1 with TRBJ2-6; D is uncertain. The CDR3 has 17 amino acids. The V end was cut by 1 base, the J end by 0 bases, with 10 bases between. CDR1 is MGHRA, CDR2 YSYEKL, per germline. In DNA, the CDR3 is TGCGCCAGCAGCCAAGGAGGCGGTGACTCTGGGGCCAACGTCCTGACTTTC. It is translated as CASSQGGGDSGANVLTF.